Ten or more counts support the clone carrying this T cell receptor beta chain. The data are from a study of CD8 T cells in ankylosing spondylitis. TCRdb processed the 5' RACE reads anew with MiXCR; each CDR3 protein has one entry. Of 130,000 or so distinct CDR3 sequences in the sample, 6% to 8.5% were seen once. V shed 5 bases, J shed 3 bases, and the junction held 7 bases outside the gene matches. This CDR3 comprises 15 residues. The clonotype originates from a male donor with ankylosing spondylitis or in good health (not recorded which). The material sequenced was blood, either unsorted or a sorted T cell fraction (not recorded which). This sequence joins TRBV12-3 or TRBV12-4 and TRBJ2-3; 8 bases agree with TRBD1. Here the CDR3 reads CASSPPGGITDTQYF. CDR3 bases: TGTGCCAGCAGTCCCCCAGGGGGCATAACAGATACGCAGTATTTT.